Below, 2 T cell receptor beta chains from the same sample are listed, as sequenced in a study of T cells after yellow fever vaccination. TCRdb analysed the 5' RACE reads with MiXCR anew, one entry per CDR3 protein. The data show about 220,000 distinct CDR3 sequences, 2.5% to 3.5% seen once. The starting material was CD4+ T cells sorted from PBMCs, obtained 10 days after the yellow fever booster vaccination. The receptors stem from a man aged 18 to 30 who received the YFV17D yellow fever vaccine.

This clonotype was observed a handful of times. The chain joins TRBV5-4 to TRBJ1-1, with TRBD1 as a possible D gene (5 bases). The CDR3 is 14 amino acids. Trimming removed 3 bases at V and 0 bases at J, with 9 bases between. CDR1 and CDR2 from the germline V gene are SGHNT and YYREEE (reference sequence). The CDR3 region is CASSSEQVNTEAFF. Written as DNA, the CDR3 is TGTGCCAGCAGCTCAGAACAGGTGAACACTGAAGCTTTCTTT. The full variable domain, its missing parts supplied by reference TRBV5-4 and TRBJ1-1, is ETGVTQSPTHLIKTRGQQVTLRCSSQSGHNTVSWYQQALGQGPQFIFQYYREEENGRGNFPPRFSGLQFPNYSSELNVNALELDDSALYLCASSSEQVNTEAFFGQGTRLTVV.

In this sample, this clonotype turned up many times. The V call is TRBV5-1, the J call TRBJ1-4; 8 bases are shared with TRBD1. In germline, CDR1 is SGHRS, CDR2 YFSETQ. Trimming removed 0 bases from V and 5 bases from J; junction bases left unmatched: 3. The CDR3 is 15 amino acids. In nucleotides, the CDR3 is TGCGCCAGCAGCTTGGGACAGGGGAGCAATGAAAAACTGTTTTTT. The encoded protein is CASSLGQGSNEKLFF.